This TCR beta chain originates from a study of T cells in Graves' hyperthyroidism and ophthalmopathy. Inclusion characteristics of ophthalmopathy patients comprised a Clinical Activity Score of at least 3, a NOSPECS grade of at least 4, and duration under 3 months. Amplified regions were TCR beta CDR3 sequences from RNA transcripts. A set of HTBI primers served as the primers for a first-round RT-PCR of the TCR CDR3. One entry per CDR3 protein results from TCRdb running MiXCR on the multiplex PCR reads. Of roughly 500,000 distinct CDR3 sequences listed, 20% to 25% are singletons. Sequenced material: blood. This clonotype was obtained from a woman between 70 and 85 years old with Graves' ophthalmopathy.

The CDR3 region is CASNVPGQGIQPQHF. CDR3 DNA sequence: TGTGCCAGTAACGTTCCGGGACAGGGAATTCAGCCCCAGCATTTT. The chain joins TRBV19 to TRBJ1-5; the match to TRBD1 covers 9 bases. Unmatched junction bases numbered 10, after V lost 7 bases and J lost 6 bases. CDR1 and CDR2 (germline): LNHDA, SQIVND (reference sequence). This CDR3 has 15 amino acids.